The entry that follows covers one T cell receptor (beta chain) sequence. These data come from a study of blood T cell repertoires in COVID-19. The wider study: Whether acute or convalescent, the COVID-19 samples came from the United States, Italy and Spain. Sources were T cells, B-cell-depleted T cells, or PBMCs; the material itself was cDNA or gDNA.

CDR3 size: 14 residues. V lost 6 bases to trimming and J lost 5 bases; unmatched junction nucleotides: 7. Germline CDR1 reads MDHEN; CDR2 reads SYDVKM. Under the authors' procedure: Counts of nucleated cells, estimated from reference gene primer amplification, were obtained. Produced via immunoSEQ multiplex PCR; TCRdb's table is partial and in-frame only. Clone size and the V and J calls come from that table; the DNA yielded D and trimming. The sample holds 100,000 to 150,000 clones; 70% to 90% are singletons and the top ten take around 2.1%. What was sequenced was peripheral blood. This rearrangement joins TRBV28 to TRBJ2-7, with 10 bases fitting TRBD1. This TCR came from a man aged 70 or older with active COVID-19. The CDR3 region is CASSLRQGANEQYF. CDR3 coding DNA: TGTGCCAGCAGCCTAAGACAGGGGGCGAACGAGCAGTACTTC.